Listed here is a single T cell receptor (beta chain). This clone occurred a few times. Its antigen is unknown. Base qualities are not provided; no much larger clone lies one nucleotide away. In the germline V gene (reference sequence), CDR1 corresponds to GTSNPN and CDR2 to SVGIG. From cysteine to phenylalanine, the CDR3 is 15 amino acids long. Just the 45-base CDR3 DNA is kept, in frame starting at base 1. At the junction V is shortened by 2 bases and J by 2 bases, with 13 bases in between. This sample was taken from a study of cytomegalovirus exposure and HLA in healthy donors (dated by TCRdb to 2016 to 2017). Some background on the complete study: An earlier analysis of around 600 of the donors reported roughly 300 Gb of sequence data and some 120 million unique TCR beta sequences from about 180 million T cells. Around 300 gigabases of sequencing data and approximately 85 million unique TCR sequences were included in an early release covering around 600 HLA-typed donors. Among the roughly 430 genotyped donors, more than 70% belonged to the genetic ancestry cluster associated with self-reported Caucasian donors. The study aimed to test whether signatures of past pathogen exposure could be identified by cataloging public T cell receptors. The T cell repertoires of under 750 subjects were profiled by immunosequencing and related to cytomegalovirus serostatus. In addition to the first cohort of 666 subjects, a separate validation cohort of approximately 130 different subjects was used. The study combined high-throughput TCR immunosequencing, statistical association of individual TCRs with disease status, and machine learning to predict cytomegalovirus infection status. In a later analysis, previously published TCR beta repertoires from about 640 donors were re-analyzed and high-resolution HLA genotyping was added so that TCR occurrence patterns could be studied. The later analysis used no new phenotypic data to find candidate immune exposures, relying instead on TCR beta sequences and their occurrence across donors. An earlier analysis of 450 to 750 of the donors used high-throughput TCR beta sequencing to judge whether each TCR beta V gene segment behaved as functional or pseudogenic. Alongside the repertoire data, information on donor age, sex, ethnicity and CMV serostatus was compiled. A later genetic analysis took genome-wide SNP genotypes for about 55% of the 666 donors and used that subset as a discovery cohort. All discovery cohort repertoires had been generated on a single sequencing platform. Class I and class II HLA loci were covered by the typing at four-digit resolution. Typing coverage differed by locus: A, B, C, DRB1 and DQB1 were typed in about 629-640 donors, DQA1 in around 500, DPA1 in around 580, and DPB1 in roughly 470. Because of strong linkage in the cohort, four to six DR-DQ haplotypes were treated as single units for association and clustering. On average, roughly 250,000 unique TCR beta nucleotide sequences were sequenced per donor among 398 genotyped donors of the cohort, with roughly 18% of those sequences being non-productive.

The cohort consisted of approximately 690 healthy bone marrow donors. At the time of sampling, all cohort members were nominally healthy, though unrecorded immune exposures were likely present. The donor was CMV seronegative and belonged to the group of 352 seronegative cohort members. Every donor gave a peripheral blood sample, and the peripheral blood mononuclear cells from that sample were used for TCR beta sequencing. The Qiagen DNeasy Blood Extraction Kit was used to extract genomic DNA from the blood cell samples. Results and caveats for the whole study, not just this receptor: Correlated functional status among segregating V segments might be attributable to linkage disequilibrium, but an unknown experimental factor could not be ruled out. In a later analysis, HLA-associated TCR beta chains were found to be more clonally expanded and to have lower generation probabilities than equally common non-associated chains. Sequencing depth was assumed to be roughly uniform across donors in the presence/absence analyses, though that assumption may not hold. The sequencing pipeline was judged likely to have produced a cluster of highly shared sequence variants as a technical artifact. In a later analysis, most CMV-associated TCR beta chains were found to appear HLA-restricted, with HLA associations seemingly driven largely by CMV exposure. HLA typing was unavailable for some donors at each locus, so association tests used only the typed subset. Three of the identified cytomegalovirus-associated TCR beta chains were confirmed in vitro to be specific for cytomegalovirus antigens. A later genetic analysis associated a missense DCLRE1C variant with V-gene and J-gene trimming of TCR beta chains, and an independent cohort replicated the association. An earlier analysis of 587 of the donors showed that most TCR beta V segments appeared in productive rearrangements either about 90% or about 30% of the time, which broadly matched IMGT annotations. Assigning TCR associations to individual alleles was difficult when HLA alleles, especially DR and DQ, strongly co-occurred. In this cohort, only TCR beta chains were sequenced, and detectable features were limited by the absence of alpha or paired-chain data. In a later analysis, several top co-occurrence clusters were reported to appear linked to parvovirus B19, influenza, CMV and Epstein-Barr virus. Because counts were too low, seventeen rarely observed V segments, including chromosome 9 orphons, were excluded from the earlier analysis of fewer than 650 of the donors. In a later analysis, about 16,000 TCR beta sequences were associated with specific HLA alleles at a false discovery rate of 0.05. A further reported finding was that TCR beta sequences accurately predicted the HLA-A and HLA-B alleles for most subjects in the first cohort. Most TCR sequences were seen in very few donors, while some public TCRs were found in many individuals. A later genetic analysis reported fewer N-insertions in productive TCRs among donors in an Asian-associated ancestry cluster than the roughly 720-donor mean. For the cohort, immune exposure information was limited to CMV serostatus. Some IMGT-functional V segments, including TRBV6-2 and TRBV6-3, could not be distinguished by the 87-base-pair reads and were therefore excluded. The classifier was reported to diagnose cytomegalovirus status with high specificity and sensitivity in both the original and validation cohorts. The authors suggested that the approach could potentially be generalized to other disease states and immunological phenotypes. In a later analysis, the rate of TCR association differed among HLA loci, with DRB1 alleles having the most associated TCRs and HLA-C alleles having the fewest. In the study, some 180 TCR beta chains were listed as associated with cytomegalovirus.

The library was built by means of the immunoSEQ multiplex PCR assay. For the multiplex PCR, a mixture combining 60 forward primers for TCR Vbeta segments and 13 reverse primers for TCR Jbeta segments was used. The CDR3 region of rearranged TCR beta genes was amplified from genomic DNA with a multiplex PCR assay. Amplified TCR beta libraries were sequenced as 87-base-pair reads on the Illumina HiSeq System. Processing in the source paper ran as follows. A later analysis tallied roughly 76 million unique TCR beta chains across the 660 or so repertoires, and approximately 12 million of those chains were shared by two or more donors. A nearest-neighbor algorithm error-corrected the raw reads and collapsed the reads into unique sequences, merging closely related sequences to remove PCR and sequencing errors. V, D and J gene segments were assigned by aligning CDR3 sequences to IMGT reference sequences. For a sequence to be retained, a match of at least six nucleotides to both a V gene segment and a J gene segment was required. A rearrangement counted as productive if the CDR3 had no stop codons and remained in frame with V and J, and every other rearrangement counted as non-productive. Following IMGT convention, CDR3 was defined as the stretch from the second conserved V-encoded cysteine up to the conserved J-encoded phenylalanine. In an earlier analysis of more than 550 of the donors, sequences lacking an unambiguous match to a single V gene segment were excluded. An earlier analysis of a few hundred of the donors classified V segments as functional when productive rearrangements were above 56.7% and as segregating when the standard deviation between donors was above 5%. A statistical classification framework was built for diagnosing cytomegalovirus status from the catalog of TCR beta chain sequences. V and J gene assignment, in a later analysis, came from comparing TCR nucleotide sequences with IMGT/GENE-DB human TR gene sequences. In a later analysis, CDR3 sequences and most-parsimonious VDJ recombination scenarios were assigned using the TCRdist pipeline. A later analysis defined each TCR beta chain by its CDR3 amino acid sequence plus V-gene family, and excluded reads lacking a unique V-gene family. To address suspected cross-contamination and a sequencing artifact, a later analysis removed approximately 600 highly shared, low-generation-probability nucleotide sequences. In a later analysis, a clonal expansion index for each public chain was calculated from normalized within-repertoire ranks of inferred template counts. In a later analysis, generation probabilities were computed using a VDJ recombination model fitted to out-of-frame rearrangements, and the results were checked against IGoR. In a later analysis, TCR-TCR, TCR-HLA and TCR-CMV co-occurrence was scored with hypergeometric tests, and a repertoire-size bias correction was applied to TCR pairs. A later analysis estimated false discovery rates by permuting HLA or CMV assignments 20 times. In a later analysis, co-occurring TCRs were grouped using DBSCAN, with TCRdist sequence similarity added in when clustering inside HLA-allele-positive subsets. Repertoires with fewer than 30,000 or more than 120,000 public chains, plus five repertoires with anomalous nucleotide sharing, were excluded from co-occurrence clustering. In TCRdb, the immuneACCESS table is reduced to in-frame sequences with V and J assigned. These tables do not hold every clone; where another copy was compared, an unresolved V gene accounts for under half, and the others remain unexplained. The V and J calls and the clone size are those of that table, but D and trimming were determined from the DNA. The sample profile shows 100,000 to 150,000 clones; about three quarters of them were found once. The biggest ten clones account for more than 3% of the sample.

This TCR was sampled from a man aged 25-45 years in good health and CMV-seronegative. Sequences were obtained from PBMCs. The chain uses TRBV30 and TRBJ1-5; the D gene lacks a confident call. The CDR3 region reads CAWSSIGGGNQPQHF. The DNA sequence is TGTGCCTGGAGTTCCATCGGAGGTGGCAATCAGCCCCAGCATTTT. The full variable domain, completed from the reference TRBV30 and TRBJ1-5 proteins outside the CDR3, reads SQTIHQWPATLVQPVGSPLSLECTVEGTSNPNLYWYRQAAGRGLQLLFYSVGIGQISSEVPQNLSASRPQDRQFILSSKKLLLSDSGFYLCAWSSIGGGNQPQHFGDGTRLSIL.